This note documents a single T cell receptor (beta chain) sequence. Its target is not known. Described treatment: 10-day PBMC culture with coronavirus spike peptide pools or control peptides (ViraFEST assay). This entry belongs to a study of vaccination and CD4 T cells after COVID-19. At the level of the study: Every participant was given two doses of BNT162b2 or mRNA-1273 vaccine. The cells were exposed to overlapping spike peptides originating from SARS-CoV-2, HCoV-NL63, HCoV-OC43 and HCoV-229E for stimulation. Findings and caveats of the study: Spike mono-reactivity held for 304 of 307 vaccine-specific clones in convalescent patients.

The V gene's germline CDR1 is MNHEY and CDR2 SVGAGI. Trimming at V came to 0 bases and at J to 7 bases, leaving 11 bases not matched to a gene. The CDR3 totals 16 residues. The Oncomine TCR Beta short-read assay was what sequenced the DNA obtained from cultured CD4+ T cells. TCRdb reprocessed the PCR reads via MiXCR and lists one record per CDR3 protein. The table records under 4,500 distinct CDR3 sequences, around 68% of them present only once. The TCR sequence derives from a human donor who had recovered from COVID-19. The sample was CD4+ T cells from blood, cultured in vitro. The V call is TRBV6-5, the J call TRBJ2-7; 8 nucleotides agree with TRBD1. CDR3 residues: CASSYSSGGASGEQYF. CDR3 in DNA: TGTGCCAGCAGTTACTCATCAGGGGGCGCTTCGGGAGAGCAGTACTTC.